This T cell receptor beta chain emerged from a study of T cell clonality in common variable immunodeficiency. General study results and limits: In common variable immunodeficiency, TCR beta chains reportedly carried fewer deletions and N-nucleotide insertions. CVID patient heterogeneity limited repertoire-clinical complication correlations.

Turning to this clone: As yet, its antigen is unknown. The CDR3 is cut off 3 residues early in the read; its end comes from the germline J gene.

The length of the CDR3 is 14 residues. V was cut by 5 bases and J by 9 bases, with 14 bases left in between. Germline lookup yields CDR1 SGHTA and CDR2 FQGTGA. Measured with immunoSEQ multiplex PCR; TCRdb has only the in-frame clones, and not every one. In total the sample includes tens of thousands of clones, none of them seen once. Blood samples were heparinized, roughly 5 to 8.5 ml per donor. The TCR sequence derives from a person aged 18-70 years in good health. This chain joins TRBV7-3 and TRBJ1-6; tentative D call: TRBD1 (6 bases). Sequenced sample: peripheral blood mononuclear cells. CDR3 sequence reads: CASSPGLGASPLHF. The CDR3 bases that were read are TGTGCCAGCAGCCCCGGACTGGGGGCTTCACCC. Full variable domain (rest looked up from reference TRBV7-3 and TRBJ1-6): GAGVSQTPSNKVTEKGKYVELRCDPISGHTALYWYRQSLGQGPEFLIYFQGTGAADDSGLPNDRFFAVRPEGSVSTLKIQRTERGDSAVYLCASSPGLGASPLHFGNGTRLTVT.